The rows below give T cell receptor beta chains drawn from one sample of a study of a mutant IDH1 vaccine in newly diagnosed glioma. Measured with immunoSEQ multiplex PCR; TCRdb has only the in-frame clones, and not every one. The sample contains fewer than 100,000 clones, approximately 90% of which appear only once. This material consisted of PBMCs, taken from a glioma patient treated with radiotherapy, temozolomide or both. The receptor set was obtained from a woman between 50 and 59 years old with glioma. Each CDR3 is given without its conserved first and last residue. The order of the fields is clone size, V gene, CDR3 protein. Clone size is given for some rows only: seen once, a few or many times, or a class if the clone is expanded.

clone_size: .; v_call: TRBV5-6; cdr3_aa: ASSLGIAGGSYNEQF
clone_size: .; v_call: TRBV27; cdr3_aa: ASRVGQLTYEQY
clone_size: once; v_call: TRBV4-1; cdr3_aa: ASSLGTSGSYEQY
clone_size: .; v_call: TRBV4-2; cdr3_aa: ASSQVTGGYSNQPQH
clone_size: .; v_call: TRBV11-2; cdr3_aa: ASSSPPGHPQETQY
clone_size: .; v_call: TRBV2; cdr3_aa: ATPAGRADTQY
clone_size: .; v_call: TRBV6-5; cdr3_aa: ATGTGRHEQY
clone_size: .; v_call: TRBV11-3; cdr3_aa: ASSSLRPGELF
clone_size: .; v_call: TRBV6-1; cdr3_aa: ASRKDRSYEQY
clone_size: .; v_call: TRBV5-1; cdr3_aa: ASSFPGELF
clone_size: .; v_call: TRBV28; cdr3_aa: ASRWGNNQPQH
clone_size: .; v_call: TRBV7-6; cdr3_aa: ASSPRDSPPLEQY
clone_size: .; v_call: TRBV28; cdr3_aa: ASSPRWSNYEQY
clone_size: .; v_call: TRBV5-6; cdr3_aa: ASSLHGIHEQY
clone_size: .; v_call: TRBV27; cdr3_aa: PSTSGPYEQY
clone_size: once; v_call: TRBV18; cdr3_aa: ASSPGWDQPQH
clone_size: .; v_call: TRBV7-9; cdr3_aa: ASSFGTGSTNEKLF
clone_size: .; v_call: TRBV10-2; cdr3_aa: ASGSGTGYHEQY
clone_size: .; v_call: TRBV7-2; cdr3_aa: ASSLASTSPEQF
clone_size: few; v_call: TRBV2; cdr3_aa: ASSVQGVNEKLF
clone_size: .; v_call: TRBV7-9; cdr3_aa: ASSAPTGGGETQY
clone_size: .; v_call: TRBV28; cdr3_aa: ASSLKRRPASGNTIY
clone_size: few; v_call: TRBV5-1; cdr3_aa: ASSLNRVGDINEQF
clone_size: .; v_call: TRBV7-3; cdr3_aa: ASSSGPSSYNEQF
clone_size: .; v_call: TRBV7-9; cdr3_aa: ASSLQGTETQY
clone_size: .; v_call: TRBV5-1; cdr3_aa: ASSFGSGDYWVEQF
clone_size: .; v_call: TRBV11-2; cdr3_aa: ASSSNGGVRVYEQY
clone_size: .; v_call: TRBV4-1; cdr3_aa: ASSPRYRGQTEAF
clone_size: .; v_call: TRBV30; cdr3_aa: AWSWGRDTQY
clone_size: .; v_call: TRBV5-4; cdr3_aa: ASSEHSGFGPDTQY
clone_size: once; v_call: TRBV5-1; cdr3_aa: ASSFGQGSGGQF
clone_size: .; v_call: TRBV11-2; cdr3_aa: ASSPNVYDTDTQY
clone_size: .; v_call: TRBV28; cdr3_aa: ASSAPPTRY
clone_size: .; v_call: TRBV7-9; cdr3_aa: ASSLSGIYEQY
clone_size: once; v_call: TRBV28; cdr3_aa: ASDQRERPNTGELF
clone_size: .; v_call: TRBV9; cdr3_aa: ASSQTGSGSVGYT
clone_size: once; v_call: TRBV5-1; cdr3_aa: ASSLALISYEQY
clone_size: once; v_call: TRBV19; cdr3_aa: ASSISTIAGASSSYNEQF
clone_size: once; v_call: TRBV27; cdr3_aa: ASSFRGTGTHEQY
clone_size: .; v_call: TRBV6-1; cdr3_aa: ASETGGLAKNIQY
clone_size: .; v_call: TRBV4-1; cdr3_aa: ASSQEQGASEQY
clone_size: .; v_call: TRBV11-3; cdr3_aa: ASSLSPGLGTDTQY
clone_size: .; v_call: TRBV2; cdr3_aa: ASSEGTANAEAF
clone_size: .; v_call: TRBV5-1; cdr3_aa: ASSRVVASGSQNTGELF
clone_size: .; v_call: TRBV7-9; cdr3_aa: ASSPPGSNTEAF
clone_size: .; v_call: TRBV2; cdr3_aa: ASSEDRGGNQPQH
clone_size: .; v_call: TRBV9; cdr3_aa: ASSAGRDVAQETQY
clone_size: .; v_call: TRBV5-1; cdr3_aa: ASSLRLEGVSEQY
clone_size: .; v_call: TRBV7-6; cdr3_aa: ASTPLGTHNNEQF
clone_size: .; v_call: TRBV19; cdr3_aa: ASTPVGVNTEAF
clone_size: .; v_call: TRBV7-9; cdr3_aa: ASSFLDRGHEQY
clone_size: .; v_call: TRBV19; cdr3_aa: ASSMLTASSYEQY